A single sample gave rise to the 26 T cell receptor beta chains below, sequenced in a study of control samples from healthy donors and cancer patients. TCRdb's copy holds only in-frame clones and misses some; the assay was immunoSEQ multiplex PCR. This sample yields 75,000 to 100,000 clones, of which more than 90% are seen a single time; around 3% belongs to the top ten. Sequenced sample: blood. The receptors were sampled from a human donor in good health. The donor label of this sample is uncertain.

The chain recombines TRBV5-1 with TRBJ2-1; D is ambiguous. The V and J ends lost 0 bases and 9 bases respectively, with 7 bases between them. Germline CDR1 SGHRS, CDR2 YFSETQ. CDR3 length equals 12 residues. The CDR3 loop is CASSLVLGEQFF. The CDR3 DNA reads TGCGCCAGCAGCTTGGTCTTGGGTGAGCAGTTCTTC.

The chain carries TRBV29-1 and TRBJ1-3; possibly TRBD1 for D (5 bases). Trimming removed 6 bases at V and 3 bases at J, with 9 bases between. This CDR3 is built from 12 residues. Looked up from germline, CDR1 is SQVTM and CDR2 is ANQGSEA. The CDR3 protein is CSVKTDGNTIYF. The CDR3 DNA follows: TGCAGCGTAAAGACAGATGGAAACACCATATATTTT.

A note on this clone: Different DNA sequences within this sample yield the same CDR3. The chain joins TRBV11-2 to TRBJ2-5; D is possibly TRBD2 (5 bases). The germline V gene encodes CDR1 SGHAT and CDR2 FQNNGV. The V gene lost 4 bases and the J gene lost 2 bases, with 8 bases spanning the gap. The CDR3 is 13 amino acids. As DNA, the CDR3 is TGTGCCAGCAGCTCCGGGATTCAAGAGACCCAGTACTTC. It specifies CASSSGIQETQYF.

The V gene is TRBV10-2, the J gene TRBJ2-3; D call uncertain. Germline CDR1 and CDR2: WSHSY and SAAADI. The CDR3 length is 13 residues. V lost 6 bases to trimming and J lost 0 bases, with 7 bases between them. The DNA for the CDR3 is TGCGCCAGCAGGGCGACTAGCACAGATACGCAGTATTTT. Its protein is CASRATSTDTQYF.

The gene calls are TRBV6-1 and TRBJ1-5; 7 bases align to TRBD1. Germline assignment: CDR1 MNHNS and CDR2 SASEGT. This CDR3 spans 16 amino acids. V dropped 2 bases and J dropped 4; count of bases not matched to a gene: 8. The CDR3 sequence is CASSENRGGRNQPQHF. The DNA for the CDR3 is TGTGCCAGCAGTGAAAACAGGGGAGGGAGGAATCAGCCCCAGCATTTT.

This chain connects TRBV19 to TRBJ1-5; 9 bases are a match to TRBD1. Germline V gene sequence: CDR1 LNHDA, CDR2 SQIVND (reference sequence). The ends lost 5 bases at V and 6 bases at J; junction bases unmatched: 11. The CDR3 totals 16 residues. CDR3 amino acids: CASSPGNRGRFQPQHF. The CDR3 DNA reads as TGTGCCAGTAGTCCAGGGAACAGGGGGCGATTTCAGCCCCAGCATTTT.

The J gene is TRBJ2-6, the V gene TRBV7-9; 9 bases are a match to TRBD1. CDR1 and CDR2 (germline): SEHNR, FQNEAQ (reference sequence). The CDR3 sequence is 19 residues long. Trimming cost V 5 bases and J 4 bases; bases outside gene matches: 15. CDR3 coding DNA: TGTGCCAGCAGCCGGACTCTCTCACAGGGGGCGTGGGGGGCCAACGTCCTGACTTTC. Translation: CASSRTLSQGAWGANVLTF.

The V call is TRBV30, the J call TRBJ2-3, with 8 positions matching TRBD2. V shed 0 bases, J shed 1 base, and the junction held 3 bases outside the gene matches. CDR3 length: 15 amino acids. CDR1 is GTSNPN, CDR2 SVGIG, per germline (reference sequence). CDR3 sequence reads: CAWSVHSGGTDTQYF. The DNA of the CDR3 is TGTGCCTGGAGTGTACATAGCGGGGGCACAGATACGCAGTATTTT.

The chain uses TRBV23-1 and TRBJ1-6; possibly TRBD1 for D (6 bases). TRBV23-1 is filed as an ORF, its function uncertain. V lost 6 bases and J lost 7, with 13 bases in between. The CDR3 totals 14 residues. CDR3 DNA: TGCGCCAGCAGCCTGGACAGTAGAAATTCACCCCTCCACTTT. This encodes CASSLDSRNSPLHF.

In DNA form, the CDR3 reads TGTGCCAGCAATCGGGACAGAAACACCGGGGAGCTGTTTTTT. It is translated as CASNRDRNTGELFF. This chain joins TRBV2 and TRBJ2-2; 7 bases are a match to TRBD1. V lost 7 bases and J lost 2; bases outside the gene matches: 4. Germline lookup yields CDR1 SNHLY and CDR2 FYNNEI. The CDR3 sequence is 14 residues long.

The J gene is TRBJ2-5, the V gene TRBV28, with D possibly matching TRBD1 (6 bases). The CDR3 has 11 amino acids. V dropped 11 bases and J dropped 4 bases, with 11 bases sitting between them. CDR1 and CDR2 (germline): MDHEN, SYDVKM. CDR3 loop: CAAQGSETQYF. The CDR3, as DNA: TGTGCCGCCCAGGGGTCAGAGACCCAGTACTTC.

The chain couples TRBV7-9 to TRBJ1-5, with 11 bases aligning to TRBD1. CDR1 and CDR2 from the germline V gene are SEHNR and FQNEAQ (reference sequence). The CDR3 is made up of 16 amino acids. J was trimmed by 1 base and V by 5 bases; bases with no gene match: 4. CDR3 bases: TGTGCCAGCAGCCCGGGGACAGGGGGGAGCAATCAGCCCCAGCATTTT. Amino acids: CASSPGTGGSNQPQHF.

The CDR3 nucleotides read TGTGCCAGCAGCGTAAGGACAGGGCCAGATACGCAGTATTTT. It encodes CASSVRTGPDTQYF. The chain links TRBV5-4 to TRBJ2-3; 8 nucleotides align to TRBD1. The germline CDR1 and CDR2 sequences are SGHNT and YYREEE (reference sequence). The CDR3 sequence is 14 residues long. V lost 4 bases, J lost 4 bases, and 5 bases stayed unmatched.

The CDR3 spells CASSSGQGATDTQYF. As DNA, the CDR3 is TGTGCCAGCAGCTCCGGACAGGGGGCGACAGATACGCAGTATTTT. V is TRBV11-3 and J is TRBJ2-3; 11 positions match TRBD1. Germline V CDR1 and CDR2: SGHNT, YENEEA. The CDR3 totals 15 residues. V lost 4 bases and J lost 3; bases outside the gene matches: 3. Full variable domain (missing parts from reference TRBV11-3 and TRBJ2-3): EAGVVQSPRYKIIEKKQPVAFWCNPISGHNTLYWYLQNLGQGPELLIRYENEEAVDDSQLPKDRFSAERLKGVDSTLKIQPAELGDSAVYLCASSSGQGATDTQYFGPGTRLTVL.

V usage is TRBV6-5 and J usage is TRBJ1-2; D is possibly TRBD1 (6 bases). The germline gives CDR1 MNHEY, CDR2 SVGAGI. The CDR3 covers 13 residues. The germline V and J ends were trimmed by 6 bases and 7 bases, with 15 bases remaining between them. CDR3 nucleotide sequence: TGTGCCAGCAGACGCTCACAGGGCAGTGGCTACACCTTC. It is translated as CASRRSQGSGYTF.

V and J are TRBV30 and TRBJ2-3; 10 nucleotides line up with TRBD2. V trimming: 2 bases; J trimming: 2 bases; junction bases outside the gene matches: 7. The CDR3 runs 16 residues. The germline V gene has CDR1 GTSNPN and CDR2 SVGIG (reference sequence). In nucleotides, the CDR3 is TGTGCCTGGAGTCGAGGACTAGCGGCGCACACAGATACGCAGTATTTT. Amino acids: CAWSRGLAAHTDTQYF.

J is TRBJ1-6 and V is TRBV5-6; 10 positions match TRBD1. The CDR3 has 13 residues. CDR1 and CDR2 (germline): SGHDT, YYEEEE. With V trimmed by 4 bases and J by 9 bases, 1 base remained unmatched. CDR3 in amino acids: CASSDRGRSPLHF. CDR3 nucleotide sequence: TGTGCCAGCAGCGACAGGGGGCGTTCACCCCTCCACTTT.

The V call is TRBV29-1, the J call TRBJ1-4; D is unclear. Germline CDR1 reads SQVTM; CDR2 reads ANQGSEA. This CDR3 comprises 14 residues. Deletions cut 3 bases from V and 4 bases from J, with 12 bases between. CDR3 sequence: CSVDLGLHNEKLFF. The CDR3 DNA reads TGCAGCGTTGATCTGGGTCTTCATAATGAAAAACTGTTTTTT.

The count of this clone is one. The chain uses TRBV19 and TRBJ1-6, with 11 bases identical to TRBD1. The CDR3 extends over 16 amino acids. The trim removed 4 bases at V and 7 bases at J, leaving 6 bases unmatched. CDR1 is LNHDA and CDR2 is SQIVND in the germline V gene (reference sequence). CDR3 sequence: CASSTSGQGENSPLHF. Written as DNA, the CDR3 is TGTGCCAGTAGTACCTCGGGACAGGGGGAAAATTCACCCCTCCACTTT.

The V call is TRBV5-3, the J call TRBJ1-1; D remains ambiguous. TRBV5-3 belongs to the ORF category, with a function that is uncertain. Trimming stripped 9 bases from V and 4 bases from J, with 22 bases between. The CDR3 is 15 amino acids. CDR3 nucleotide sequence: TGTGCCACTAAGACGGAATACTATGTTCGCACTGAAGCTTTCTTT. Encoded protein: CATKTEYYVRTEAFF.

This sequence joins TRBV25-1 and TRBJ2-7, with unresolved D. Germline CDR1 and CDR2: MGHDK and SYGVNS. The CDR3 has 11 amino acids. With 6 bases removed from V and 4 bases from J, the gap between germline ends came to 7 bases. The CDR3 here is CASSHSYEQYF. The CDR3 coding sequence is TGTGCCAGCAGCCACTCGTACGAGCAGTACTTC.

A single count supports this clone. The rearrangement uses TRBV18 and TRBJ1-2; maybe TRBD1 (6 bases). Trimming left V 3 bases short and J 7 bases short, with 18 bases between. The CDR3 has 15 residues. Germline CDR1 reads KGHSH; CDR2 reads LQKENI. CDR3 nucleotides: TGTGCCAGCTCACCGGACCCGTTGGGACAAGTTGGCTACACCTTC. Translating gives CASSPDPLGQVGYTF.

This chain uses TRBV24-1 with TRBJ1-2, with 8 bases that match TRBD1. CDR3 length: 14 amino acids. Germline CDR1 and CDR2: KGHDR and SFDVKD. Trimming removed 3 bases from V and 4 bases from J; junction bases left unmatched: 3. This chain's CDR3 is CATSDPDRGYGYTF. CDR3 in DNA: TGTGCCACCAGTGATCCCGACAGGGGCTATGGCTACACCTTC.

On this clone itself: The sample carries other DNA sequences with the same CDR3. The CDR3 DNA reads TGTGCCACCAGCAGAGAAAAAGGGGCGAACACTGAAGCTTTCTTT. This sequence encodes CATSREKGANTEAFF. The chain is built from TRBV15 and TRBJ1-1, with D perhaps TRBD1 (5 bases). The germline V and J ends were trimmed by 0 bases and 1 base, with 9 bases remaining between them. CDR1 is LNHNV, CDR2 YYDKDF, per germline (reference sequence). The CDR3 has 15 amino acids. Drawing the rest from reference TRBV15 and TRBJ1-1, the complete variable domain is DAMVIQNPRYQVTQFGKPVTLSCSQTLNHNVMYWYQQKSSQAPKLLFHYYDKDFNNEADTPDNFQSRRPNTSFCFLDIRSPGLGDTAMYLCATSREKGANTEAFFGQGTRLTVV.

This clone has only one observation. The rearrangement joins TRBV5-1 to TRBJ1-1, with 7 bases fitting TRBD1. J was trimmed by 4 bases and V by 0 bases; bases with no gene match: 6. CDR3 length: 15 residues. Germline CDR1 is SGHRS and CDR2 is YFSETQ. CDR3 amino acids: CASSLETGVATEAFF. Written as DNA, the CDR3 is TGCGCCAGCAGCTTGGAAACAGGGGTGGCCACTGAAGCTTTCTTT.

The sample holds one count of this clone. The chain carries TRBV12-3 or TRBV12-4 and TRBJ2-5, with 8 bases lining up with TRBD1. J was trimmed by 5 bases and V by 5 bases; bases with no gene match: 4. The CDR3 length is 13 residues. CDR3 amino acids: CASSATGVETQYF. CDR3 in DNA: TGTGCCAGCAGTGCGACAGGGGTGGAGACCCAGTACTTC.